This T cell receptor (beta chain) was recovered during a study of blood T cell repertoires in COVID-19. Sequencing was performed with immunoSEQ multiplex PCR; in TCRdb, only in-frame clones are kept and a portion is missing. The data hold about 410,000 clones, with about nine tenths observed a single time. The germline V gene encodes CDR1 GTSNPN and CDR2 SVGIG (reference sequence). The CDR3 has 13 amino acids. V dropped 2 bases and J dropped 6 bases, with 10 bases sitting between them. Seattle enrolled patients during active infection and tracked them longitudinally. The rearrangement joins TRBV30 to TRBJ1-4; TRBD1 might be the D (5 bases). The sequenced sample was peripheral blood. The TCR sequence derives from a woman in her thirties or forties with COVID-19, enrolled during active disease. DNA of the CDR3: TGTGCCTGGAGTCCCAGGGTTCATGAAAAACTGTTTTTT. Its protein is CAWSPRVHEKLFF. The entire variable domain, with the rest obtained from reference TRBV30 and TRBJ1-4, is as follows: SQTIHQWPATLVQPVGSPLSLECTVEGTSNPNLYWYRQAAGRGLQLLFYSVGIGQISSEVPQNLSASRPQDRQFILSSKKLLLSDSGFYLCAWSPRVHEKLFFGSGTQLSVL.